The 30 T cell receptor beta chains given below trace back to one sample, sequenced in a study of identical twins. Via MiXCR, TCRdb re-called the 5' RACE reads, giving one row per CDR3 protein. The sample lists 500,000 to 650,000 distinct CDR3 sequences; about a fifth were seen once. This sample was shared with a second study, whose subject was yellow fever vaccine responses in identical twins.

Sequencing was performed on CD4+ T cells sorted from blood. Receptor source: a woman under 30 in good health.

The chain is built from TRBV5-6 and TRBJ2-2; D is unresolved. Germline V gene sequence: CDR1 SGHDT, CDR2 YYEEEE. The V end lost 0 bases, the J end lost 0 bases, and 21 bases lay between the germline ends. The CDR3 sequence is 20 residues long. CDR3 region: CASSLDLYEENSTNTGELFF. The CDR3, as DNA: TGTGCCAGCAGCTTGGATTTGTATGAGGAAAATAGTACGAACACCGGGGAGCTGTTTTTT.

This chain joins TRBV6-1 and TRBJ2-7; no clear D. Trimming took off 5 bases at V and 4 bases at J, with 18 bases between the two ends. The CDR3 has 15 amino acids. Germline V gene data show CDR1 as MNHNS and CDR2 as SASEGT. Written as DNA, the CDR3 is TGTGCCAGCAGTCGGGCGAGGTTCTTAGGGTACGAGCAGTACGTC. Amino acids: CASSRARFLGYEQYV.

With respect to this clonotype: A junction boundary mismatches the germline segment, possibly from a read error. The genes are TRBV28 and TRBJ2-1; no definite D call. The CDR3 covers 15 residues. CDR1 is MDHEN, CDR2 SYDVKM, per germline. The CDR3 loop is CASSFRQSSYNELFF. Written as DNA, the CDR3 is TGTGCCAGCAGTTTTCGGCAGAGCTCCTACAATGAGCTGTTCTTC.

The chain couples TRBV3-1 to TRBJ2-7, with 7 bases identical to TRBD2. The CDR3 has 13 residues. Unmatched junction bases numbered 11, after V lost 3 bases and J lost 12 bases. Germline-derived CDR1 and CDR2 are LGHDT and YNNKEL (reference sequence). The CDR3 here is CASSHESTGRRYF. The DNA for the CDR3 is TGTGCCAGCAGCCATGAGAGCACCGGGAGGAGGTACTTC.

The sample holds a few counts of this clonotype. V gene TRBV12-3 or TRBV12-4 combines with J gene TRBJ1-2, with a possible D match to TRBD1 (6 bases). CDR3 size: 12 residues. V was shortened by 8 bases and J by 6 bases, with 13 bases between the two germline ends. CDR3 in amino acids: CASPGGSNGYTF. Written as DNA, the CDR3 is TGTGCCAGCCCGGGGGGCAGTAATGGCTACACCTTC.

This clonotype appeared a few times. The chain has TRBV4-1 and TRBJ1-1; 11 bases map to TRBD1. There are 15 residues in the CDR3. Germline loops: CDR1 MGHRA, CDR2 YSYEKL. V was pared by 0 bases and J by 5 bases, with 2 bases of the junction left unmatched. The CDR3 DNA reads as TGCGCCAGCAGCCAAGAGAGGGACAGGGGGACTGAAGCTTTCTTT. It yields the protein CASSQERDRGTEAFF.

V gene TRBV15 combines with J gene TRBJ2-7; the match to TRBD1 covers 9 bases. Per the germline V gene, CDR1 is LNHNV and CDR2 is YYDKDF (reference sequence). V lost 3 bases to trimming and J lost 0 bases; unmatched junction nucleotides: 18. The length of the CDR3 is 20 residues. CDR3 sequence (DNA): TGTGCCACCAGCAGGGTCCTCCCGGGACAGGGAATGGTGCCCTCCTACGAGCAGTACTTC. Its translation is CATSRVLPGQGMVPSYEQYF.

The chain combines TRBV11-2 with TRBJ1-1; D not certain. Germline CDR1 SGHAT, CDR2 FQNNGV. The V end was cut by 4 bases, the J end by 0 bases, with 12 bases between. This CDR3 is built from 15 residues. CDR3 in DNA: TGTGCCAGCAGCTGGTCCGCAGTCATGAACACTGAAGCTTTCTTT. Amino acids: CASSWSAVMNTEAFF.

This clonotype was seen only a few times. The J gene is TRBJ2-5, the V gene TRBV5-1, with D tentatively TRBD1 or TRBD2 (5 bases each). Per the germline V gene, CDR1 is SGHRS and CDR2 is YFSETQ. Trimming took off 4 bases at V and 2 bases at J, with 12 bases between the two ends. This CDR3 spans 14 amino acids. The CDR3 region has the DNA TGCGCCAGCAGCCGTGAGGGACCTCAAGAGACCCAGTACTTC. It encodes CASSREGPQETQYF. Full variable domain (missing parts from reference TRBV5-1 and TRBJ2-5): KAGVTQTPRYLIKTRGQQVTLSCSPISGHRSVSWYQQTPGQGLQFLFEYFSETQRNKGNFPGRFSGRQFSNSRSEMNVSTLELGDSALYLCASSREGPQETQYFGPGTRLLVL.

This clonotype was seen only a few times. The CDR3 DNA is TGTGCCAGCAGCTTGGGGATTGGGTTAGCGGGAAAGGTCTACGAGCAGTACTTC. Its translation: CASSLGIGLAGKVYEQYF. This chain connects TRBV5-6 to TRBJ2-7; 8 bases are shared with TRBD2. CDR1 is SGHDT, CDR2 YYEEEE, per germline. The CDR3 is made up of 18 amino acids. The V segment lost 0 bases and the J segment 3 bases; nucleotides outside the gene matches: 14. The full variable domain, in which reference TRBV5-6 and TRBJ2-7 provide the parts outside the CDR3, is DAGVTQSPTHLIKTRGQQVTLRCSPKSGHDTVSWYQQALGQGPQFIFQYYEEEERQRGNFPDRFSGHQFPNYSSELNVNALLLGDSALYLCASSLGIGLAGKVYEQYFGPGTRLTVT.

The chain links TRBV7-2 to TRBJ2-3; the D is unclear. Trimming cost V 3 bases and J 0 bases, with 7 bases left between them. The CDR3 is 14 amino acids. Germline CDR1 reads SGHTA; CDR2 reads FQGNSA. The CDR3 DNA is TGTGCCAGCAGCTTCAGCGTTAGCACAGATACGCAGTATTTT. This gives the protein CASSFSVSTDTQYF.

This clonotype has at least ten counts. For the CDR3, the DNA is TGCGCCAGCAGCAGGACAGGGCAAGAGACCCAGTACTTC. Translating it yields CASSRTGQETQYF. The chain combines TRBV5-1 with TRBJ2-5; TRBD1 matches 8 bases. The CDR3 is 13 residues long. Losses at the gene ends were 4 bases for V and 2 bases for J; bases not matched to a gene: 1. Germline V gene sequence: CDR1 SGHRS, CDR2 YFSETQ. The variable domain in full, with the rest retrieved from reference TRBV5-1 and TRBJ2-5, is KAGVTQTPRYLIKTRGQQVTLSCSPISGHRSVSWYQQTPGQGLQFLFEYFSETQRNKGNFPGRFSGRQFSNSRSEMNVSTLELGDSALYLCASSRTGQETQYFGPGTRLLVL.

This clonotype was counted only a few times. The V gene is TRBV7-3, the J gene TRBJ2-1; 10 bases match TRBD2. This CDR3 is built from 17 residues. From germline, CDR1 is SGHTA and CDR2 FQGTGA. The V segment lost 2 bases and the J segment 2 bases; nucleotides outside the gene matches: 6. The DNA for the CDR3 is TGTGCCAGCAGCTTATTCAAAGCGGGAGGGCCCTACAATGAGCAGTTCTTC. Translated: CASSLFKAGGPYNEQFF.

This chain links TRBV14 with TRBJ2-1; 11 nucleotides line up with TRBD2. Germline V CDR1 and CDR2: SGHDN, FVKESK. The V and J ends lost 4 bases and 6 bases, in that order; junction bases with no gene match: 11. The CDR3 has 17 residues. In DNA form, the CDR3 reads TGTGCCAGCAGCCCCCGACTAGCGGGAATGATACCCAATGAGCAGTTCTTC. Translated: CASSPRLAGMIPNEQFF.

This clonotype was counted a few times. This chain joins TRBV12-3 or TRBV12-4 and TRBJ2-1; 7 bases fit TRBD2. There are 16 residues in the CDR3. V was pared by 5 bases and J by 3 bases, with 10 bases of the junction left unmatched. This chain's CDR3 is CASSLGRGLYYNEQFF. In DNA, the CDR3 is TGTGCCAGCAGTCTCGGGCGGGGACTATACTACAATGAGCAGTTCTTC.

This rearrangement joins TRBV6-5 to TRBJ2-3, with D possibly TRBD1 on 6 matching bases. The germline gives CDR1 MNHEY, CDR2 SVGAGI. The V end lost 2 bases, the J end lost 3 bases, and 12 bases lay between the germline ends. The CDR3 extends over 15 amino acids. CDR3 in DNA: TGTGCCAGCAGTTACATAGGACAGCTGACAGATACGCAGTATTTT. Translation: CASSYIGQLTDTQYF.

The chain carries TRBV3-1 and TRBJ2-1; 8 positions agree with TRBD2. The trim removed 2 bases at V and 7 bases at J, leaving 7 bases unmatched. CDR1 and CDR2 from the germline V gene are LGHDT and YNNKEL (reference sequence). The CDR3 covers 15 residues. Here the CDR3 DNA reads TGTGCCAGCAGCCAAAGTCTCGGGACTAGGAATGAGCAGTTCTTC. Protein sequence: CASSQSLGTRNEQFF.

This clonotype occurred a few times. V is TRBV29-1 and J is TRBJ2-5, with 7 positions matching TRBD2. This CDR3 comprises 13 residues. Per germline, CDR1 SQVTM and CDR2 ANQGSEA. The junction had 7 bases not matched to a gene; V was cut back by 4 bases and J by 5 bases. The CDR3, as DNA: TGCAGCGTTGTATTGAGCGGGATGGAGACCCAGTACTTC. Encoded protein: CSVVLSGMETQYF. The entire variable domain, with the rest obtained from reference TRBV29-1 and TRBJ2-5, is as follows: SAVISQKPSRDICQRGTSLTIQCQVDSQVTMMFWYRQQPGQSLTLIATANQGSEATYESGFVIDKFPISRPNLTFSTLTVSNMSPEDSSIYLCSVVLSGMETQYFGPGTRLLVL.

This clonotype has a handful of counts. This chain links TRBV11-2 with TRBJ1-5; D gene uncertain. The CDR3 contains 14 residues. Trimming removed 1 base from V and 7 bases from J, with 11 bases in between. CDR1 SGHAT and CDR2 FQNNGV come from the germline V gene. CDR3 coding DNA: TGTGCCAGCAGCTTAGGCCGGGCGAGCCAGCCCCAGCATTTT. Translating gives CASSLGRASQPQHF.

This clonotype was seen a handful of times. V usage is TRBV5-6 and J usage is TRBJ2-1, with D possibly being TRBD1 or TRBD2 (6 bases each). V was pared by 4 bases and J by 2 bases, with 10 bases between. The CDR3 is 14 amino acids. From germline, CDR1 is SGHDT and CDR2 YYEEEE. The CDR3, as DNA: TGTGCCAGCAGCGCGGGACACACCTACAATGAGCAGTTCTTC. It encodes CASSAGHTYNEQFF.

This clonotype has more than one count but fewer than ten. The genes are TRBV5-8 and TRBJ2-5, with TRBD1 identical over 8 bases. The CDR3 has 15 residues. The germline CDR1 and CDR2 sequences are SGHTS and YDEGEE. Germline trimming cut 3 bases from V and 2 bases from J; bases unmatched to any gene: 6. The CDR3 DNA reads as TGTGCCAGCAGCTCAAGACAGGGGTGGCAAGAGACCCAGTACTTC. Encoded protein: CASSSRQGWQETQYF. Drawing the rest from reference TRBV5-8 and TRBJ2-5, the complete variable domain is EAGVTQSPTHLIKTRGQQATLRCSPISGHTSVYWYQQALGLGLQFLLWYDEGEERNRGNFPPRFSGRQFPNYSSELNVNALELEDSALYLCASSSRQGWQETQYFGPGTRLLVL.

This clonotype has more than one count but fewer than ten. The CDR3 coding sequence is TGTGCCAGCAGTCCGACTAGCGGGAGCGATGAGCAGTTCTTC. Its translation: CASSPTSGSDEQFF. V is TRBV2 and J is TRBJ2-1; 12 nucleotides agree with TRBD2. Germline V gene sequence: CDR1 SNHLY, CDR2 FYNNEI. The CDR3 has 14 residues. The J segment lost 8 bases and the V segment lost 5 bases, leaving 4 bases of the junction unmatched.

J is TRBJ1-5 and V is TRBV6-2 or TRBV6-3; 8 positions match TRBD1. Germline-derived CDR1 and CDR2 are MNHEY and SVGEGT. V shed 6 bases and J 7 bases; nucleotides not matched to a gene: 5. The CDR3 sequence is 13 residues long. The CDR3 bases are TGTGCCAGCAGCGAGACAGGGGTCCAGCCCCAGCATTTT. Its translation: CASSETGVQPQHF.

The table lists this clonotype with a few counts. The CDR3 region has the DNA TGCAGTGCTCGAAGGAAGGATCAGCCCCAGCATTTT. Its protein is CSARRKDQPQHF. The chain uses TRBV20-1 and TRBJ1-5, with D hard to call. The V gene's germline CDR1 is DFQATT and CDR2 SNEGSKA (reference sequence). The V end was cut by 5 bases, the J end by 5 bases, with 10 bases between. This CDR3 has 12 residues.

A few counts support this clonotype. V and J are TRBV20-1 and TRBJ2-1; D not resolved. Trimming pared 5 bases from V and 4 bases from J, leaving 9 bases between. The CDR3 covers 12 residues. Germline CDR1 reads DFQATT; CDR2 reads SNEGSKA (reference sequence). CDR3 bases: TGCAGTGCTTTAAAGGGATACAATGAGCAGTTCTTC. It translates to CSALKGYNEQFF.

The gene calls are TRBV2 and TRBJ2-3; D gene ambiguous. Germline V lookup: CDR1 SNHLY, CDR2 FYNNEI. The CDR3 has 15 amino acids. The ends were cut back, 4 bases at V and 2 bases at J, with 13 bases in the middle. The CDR3 DNA follows: TGTGCCAGCAGTGGAACCCCACACCCCACAGATACGCAGTATTTT. Translating it yields CASSGTPHPTDTQYF.

The sample holds one count of this clonotype. This chain uses TRBV12-5 with TRBJ1-2, with a tentative D call TRBD1 (6 bases). The CDR3 contains 14 residues. Germline assignment: CDR1 LGHNT and CDR2 FRNRAP. V was clipped by 8 bases and J by 8 bases, with 21 bases between them. The CDR3 DNA follows: TGTGCTAGTTTTGGACGGACAGCCAGAGAGGGCTACACCTTC. Its protein is CASFGRTAREGYTF.

This clonotype was seen a few times. The chain joins TRBV25-1 to TRBJ1-1; tentative D call: TRBD1 (5 bases). V was cut by 3 bases and J by 1 base, with 15 bases left in between. Germline values: CDR1 MGHDK, CDR2 SYGVNS. The CDR3 consists of 16 residues. Here the CDR3 reads CASSEGTSRGNTEAFF. For the CDR3, the DNA is TGTGCCAGCAGTGAGGGCACCTCAAGGGGGAACACTGAAGCTTTCTTT.

The V call is TRBV7-2, the J call TRBJ2-1, with a weak D call TRBD1 (6 bases). With 2 bases removed from V and 1 base from J, the gap between germline ends came to 12 bases. This CDR3 is 16 amino acids long. Germline V gives CDR1 SGHTA, CDR2 FQGNSA. CDR3: CASSLSGHASYNEQFF. CDR3 DNA sequence: TGTGCCAGCAGCTTATCGGGACACGCATCCTACAATGAGCAGTTCTTC.

This clonotype was counted between two and nine times. The chain combines TRBV20-1 with TRBJ2-7, with D possibly matching TRBD2 (6 bases). The germline CDR1 and CDR2 sequences are DFQATT and SNEGSKA (reference sequence). The CDR3 length is 15 residues. V lost 1 base and J 4 bases, leaving 17 bases between the germline ends. The DNA of the CDR3 is TGCAGTGCTAGAGTTTGGGGGGTGGGGTCTTACGAGCAGTACTTC. The encoded protein is CSARVWGVGSYEQYF.